Following are 30 T cell receptor beta chains from one sample sequenced in a study of blood T cell repertoires in COVID-19 (dated by TCRdb to the early 2020s). Library construction relied on the immunoSEQ multiplex PCR assay. In its TCRdb copy, this immuneACCESS table keeps in-frame sequences only and misses some clones. Where compared with another copy, unresolved V genes explain less than half of these, and the others have no known cause. For this sample there are some 87,000 clones; 78% appear just once. The top ten clones comprise more than 15% of the sample. Input material: peripheral blood. Every receptor here comes from a human donor in a cohort sampled during active COVID-19.

This chain uses TRBV27 with TRBJ1-6; 11 bases are shared with TRBD1. The CDR3 spans 15 residues. After removal of 5 bases from V and 9 bases from J, the junction contained 6 bases not matched to a gene. In germline, CDR1 is MNHEY, CDR2 SMNVEV (reference sequence). In DNA form, the CDR3 reads TGTGCCAGCAGTCCCGGGGACAGGGGGGCTTCACCCCTCCACTTT. Translated: CASSPGDRGASPLHF.

This clone was seen just once. The chain is built from TRBV4-3 and TRBJ1-2, with D tentatively TRBD1 (6 bases). Trimming took 0 bases from V and 8 from J, leaving 16 bases between them. CDR3 size: 15 residues. From germline, CDR1 is LGHNA and CDR2 YSLEER. The CDR3 is CASSQDGGALLGYTF. CDR3 DNA sequence: TGCGCCAGCAGCCAAGACGGGGGGGCGCTTCTCGGCTACACCTTC.

This clone was recorded only once. This chain uses TRBV4-3 with TRBJ2-1; no clear D gene. The V and J ends lost 1 base and 3 bases respectively, with 4 bases between them. CDR3 length: 13 residues. The germline V gene encodes CDR1 LGHNA and CDR2 YSLEER. This chain's CDR3 is CASSQAGYNEQFF. CDR3 bases: TGCGCCAGCAGCCAAGCCGGCTACAATGAGCAGTTCTTC.

V gene TRBV24-1 combines with J gene TRBJ2-2, with 9 bases matching TRBD1. This CDR3 region has 16 residues. The V gene's germline CDR1 is KGHDR and CDR2 SFDVKD. Trimming removed 4 bases from V and 4 bases from J; junction bases left unmatched: 6. CDR3 nucleotide sequence: TGTGCCACCAGTGACCCCGGGACAGGGTTCACCGGGGAGCTGTTTTTT. The encoded protein is CATSDPGTGFTGELFF.

This clone was seen many times. The chain carries TRBV6-1 and TRBJ1-1; maybe TRBD1 (5 bases). Germline-derived CDR1 and CDR2 are MNHNS and SASEGT. The CDR3 runs 16 residues. The ends were cut back, 1 base at V and 0 bases at J, with 12 bases in the middle. The CDR3 region has the DNA TGTGCCAGCAGTGAAGTCGACAGCTACCTGAACACTGAAGCTTTCTTT. Its translation is CASSEVDSYLNTEAFF.

The chain recombines TRBV27 with TRBJ2-7; TRBD1 agrees at 8 bases. Germline assignment: CDR1 MNHEY and CDR2 SMNVEV (reference sequence). This CDR3 is built from 13 residues. J lost 6 bases, V lost 3 bases, and 4 bases had no gene match. The CDR3 DNA is TGTGCCAGCAGTTTCCAGGGGGCGCTCGAGCAGTACTTC. It specifies CASSFQGALEQYF.

V gene TRBV18 combines with J gene TRBJ1-2, with D possibly matching TRBD1 (5 bases). The CDR3 runs 17 residues. In germline, CDR1 is KGHSH, CDR2 LQKENI. The germline V and J ends were trimmed by 5 bases and 0 bases, with 19 bases remaining between them. CDR3 DNA sequence: TGTGCCAGCTCATCACTCATCCCGGCGACAGCTAACTATGGCTACACCTTC. Amino acid sequence: CASSSLIPATANYGYTF.

This clone has just a few counts. V and J are TRBV7-9 and TRBJ2-7; unclear D gene. The CDR3 is made up of 13 amino acids. Looked up from germline, CDR1 is SEHNR and CDR2 is FQNEAQ (reference sequence). V gave up 3 bases and J gave up 3 bases, with 9 bases separating them. CDR3 sequence reads: CASSFGLLYEQYV. Written as DNA, the CDR3 is TGTGCCAGCAGCTTTGGCTTGCTCTACGAGCAGTACGTC.

The chain joins TRBV4-2 to TRBJ2-3; D is perhaps TRBD2 (6 bases). From germline, CDR1 is LGHNA and CDR2 YNFKEQ. This CDR3 comprises 12 residues. Trimming cost V 4 bases and J 6 bases, with 8 bases left between them. The CDR3 reads CASSRRGDTQYF. The CDR3 coding sequence is TGTGCCAGCAGCCGCCGGGGGGATACGCAGTATTTT.

This sequence joins TRBV7-9 and TRBJ2-1; the match to TRBD2 covers 7 bases. This CDR3 spans 12 amino acids. V was pared by 6 bases and J by 7 bases, with 3 bases of the junction left unmatched. Germline lookup yields CDR1 SEHNR and CDR2 FQNEAQ (reference sequence). The DNA of the CDR3 is TGTGCCAGCAGGTCAGCGGGGAATGAGCAGTTCTTC. Translation: CASRSAGNEQFF.

V is TRBV27 and J is TRBJ2-1; TRBD1 matches 7 bases. Per the germline V gene, CDR1 is MNHEY and CDR2 is SMNVEV (reference sequence). CDR3 length: 16 amino acids. V shed 0 bases, J shed 4 bases, and the junction held 6 bases outside the gene matches. The CDR3 sequence is CASSLSWQGVYNEQFF. The CDR3 DNA reads as TGTGCCAGCAGTTTATCGTGGCAGGGGGTTTACAATGAGCAGTTCTTC.

This clone was observed a single time. V and J are TRBV7-6 and TRBJ2-7; D may be TRBD2 (5 bases). Germline lookup yields CDR1 SGHVS and CDR2 FNYEAQ. The V end was cut by 4 bases, the J end by 5 bases, with 9 bases between. This CDR3 is built from 12 residues. The CDR3 bases are TGTGCCAGCAGCTCCACAGCGGACGAGCAGTACTTC. Translating gives CASSSTADEQYF. The full variable domain, in which reference TRBV7-6 and TRBJ2-7 provide the parts outside the CDR3, is GAGVSQSPRYKVTKRGQDVALRCDPISGHVSLYWYRQALGQGPEFLTYFNYEAQQDKSGLPNDRFSAERPEGSISTLTIQRTEQRDSAMYRCASSSTADEQYFGPGTRLTVT.

The chain uses TRBV5-6 and TRBJ2-3; 7 bases align to TRBD2. Per germline, CDR1 SGHDT and CDR2 YYEEEE. Unmatched junction bases numbered 11, after V lost 1 base and J lost 6 bases. The CDR3 length is 16 residues. The DNA of the CDR3 is TGTGCCAGCAGCTTGTGGGAGGGGCTAGTGTGGGATACGCAGTATTTT. Encoded protein: CASSLWEGLVWDTQYF.

The rearrangement links TRBV28 to TRBJ2-7, with a tentative D call TRBD2 (6 bases). The V end lost 3 bases, the J end lost 1 base, and 13 bases lay between the germline ends. CDR3 length equals 15 residues. Germline CDR1 MDHEN, CDR2 SYDVKM. The CDR3 reads CASSFSSGGSYEQYF. The CDR3 nucleotides are TGTGCCAGCAGTTTCAGTTCCGGGGGATCCTACGAGCAGTACTTC.

This clone was seen a handful of times. The rearrangement links TRBV5-4 to TRBJ1-5; D remains unclear. The germline V gene encodes CDR1 SGHNT and CDR2 YYREEE (reference sequence). The CDR3 is made up of 13 amino acids. V was cut by 0 bases and J by 4 bases, with 5 bases left in between. CDR3 DNA: TGTGCCAGCAGCTTGGACACGAATCAGCCCCAGCATTTT. Translating gives CASSLDTNQPQHF.

The chain couples TRBV18 to TRBJ2-2; 7 bases match TRBD2. This CDR3 is built from 14 residues. Germline V lookup: CDR1 KGHSH, CDR2 LQKENI. The V gene end was trimmed by 0 bases and the J gene end by 5 bases; junction bases not matched to a gene: 0. As DNA, the CDR3 is TGTGCCAGCTCACCACCGGGAGGGACCGGGGAGCTGTTTTTT. Its translation is CASSPPGGTGELFF.

The chain uses TRBV6-5 and TRBJ2-7; 9 bases map to TRBD1. The CDR3 contains 15 residues. From germline, CDR1 is MNHEY and CDR2 SVGAGI. The trim removed 6 bases at V and 8 bases at J, leaving 14 bases unmatched. This CDR3 is CASRAGDRESEQQYF. The CDR3 coding sequence is TGTGCCAGCAGGGCGGGGGACAGGGAGTCGGAGCAGCAGTACTTC.

This clone was seen only a few times. This chain uses TRBV6-1 with TRBJ2-7, with TRBD2 identical over 7 bases. This CDR3 spans 16 amino acids. Germline V gives CDR1 MNHNS, CDR2 SASEGT. V lost 1 base and J lost 4; bases outside the gene matches: 10. The CDR3 DNA reads as TGTGCCAGCAGTGAAGGCGAAGGGTCGGGGGGATACGAGCAGTACTTC. Translation gives CASSEGEGSGGYEQYF.

The gene calls are TRBV11-3 and TRBJ2-1, with 15 bases lining up with TRBD2. Germline CDR1 reads SGHNT; CDR2 reads YENEEA. V lost 0 bases, J lost 8 bases, and 5 bases stayed unmatched. This CDR3 contains 17 residues. The CDR3 DNA sequence: TGTGCCAGCAGCTTAGAATGGACTAGCGGGGGGGTCTATGAGCAGTTCTTC. Translated, it gives CASSLEWTSGGVYEQFF.

The chain joins TRBV27 to TRBJ1-3; a weak D match, TRBD1 (5 bases). Germline V CDR1 and CDR2: MNHEY, SMNVEV (reference sequence). V was cut by 2 bases and J by 0 bases, with 14 bases left in between. This CDR3 spans 17 amino acids. The CDR3 sequence: CASSLIGHPNSGNTIYF. In DNA, the CDR3 is TGTGCCAGCAGTTTAATTGGACATCCGAACTCTGGAAACACCATATATTTT.

This clone was seen only a few times. The V gene is TRBV9, the J gene TRBJ2-7, with a possible D match to TRBD2 (6 bases). CDR3 length equals 13 residues. Germline V gene sequence: CDR1 SGDLS, CDR2 YYNGEE. Trimming took 0 bases from V and 2 from J, leaving 6 bases between them. The chain's CDR3 is CASSVGLAYEQYF. CDR3 coding DNA: TGTGCCAGCAGCGTAGGACTAGCCTACGAGCAGTACTTC.

This chain connects TRBV25-1 to TRBJ1-2; 7 nucleotides agree with TRBD1. Germline trimming cut 4 bases from V and 5 bases from J; bases unmatched to any gene: 13. This CDR3 is built from 16 residues. The germline gives CDR1 MGHDK, CDR2 SYGVNS. The CDR3: CASSGDQTPRGYGYTF. The CDR3 bases are TGTGCCAGCAGTGGAGACCAGACGCCCAGGGGGTATGGCTACACCTTC.

The rearrangement joins TRBV19 to TRBJ2-4, with a tentative D call TRBD2 (5 bases). Between the trimmed V and J ends, which lost 3 bases and 0 bases, there was a span of 12 bases. The CDR3 has 16 amino acids. Germline V lookup: CDR1 LNHDA, CDR2 SQIVND (reference sequence). The CDR3 spells CASSMGAVLAKNIQYF. The CDR3 DNA is TGTGCCAGTAGTATGGGAGCGGTTCTAGCCAAAAACATTCAGTACTTC.

J is TRBJ1-1 and V is TRBV28; no firm D call. CDR1 is MDHEN, CDR2 SYDVKM, per germline. The V end was cut by 3 bases, the J end by 4 bases, with 12 bases between. This CDR3 comprises 14 residues. The CDR3 nucleotides read TGTGCCAGCAGTTTGGGCGTTATCATCACTGAAGCTTTCTTT. It encodes CASSLGVIITEAFF.

V is TRBV27 and J is TRBJ2-2; 9 bases line up with TRBD2. This CDR3 contains 15 residues. Trimming removed 5 bases from V and 4 bases from J; junction bases left unmatched: 5. The germline V gene has CDR1 MNHEY and CDR2 SMNVEV (reference sequence). The CDR3 sequence: CASSEPGLATGELFF. The DNA of the CDR3 is TGTGCCAGCAGTGAACCGGGACTAGCCACCGGGGAGCTGTTTTTT.

J is TRBJ2-7 and V is TRBV2, with 13 bases lining up with TRBD2. Germline V gene lookup returns CDR1 SNHLY and CDR2 FYNNEI. CDR3 length equals 17 residues. J was trimmed by 3 bases and V by 6 bases; bases with no gene match: 11. CDR3 protein: CASRRGLAGPIYYEQYV. The CDR3 nucleotides read TGTGCCAGCAGACGGGGACTAGCGGGACCCATATACTACGAGCAGTACGTC.

This chain links TRBV5-1 with TRBJ2-2; perhaps TRBD2 as D (5 bases). Deletions cut 0 bases from V and 3 bases from J, with 18 bases between. Germline values: CDR1 SGHRS, CDR2 YFSETQ. This CDR3 contains 18 residues. This CDR3 reads CASSLALVRAEYTGELFF. CDR3 nucleotide sequence: TGCGCCAGCAGCTTGGCACTGGTTAGAGCGGAGTACACCGGGGAGCTGTTTTTT.

The gene calls are TRBV9 and TRBJ2-2; possibly TRBD2 for D (5 bases). V was shortened by 4 bases and J by 4 bases, with 17 bases between the two germline ends. Germline assignment: CDR1 SGDLS and CDR2 YYNGEE. The CDR3 runs 16 residues. The CDR3 DNA reads as TGTGCCAGCAGCCCCCATGCCCATGGGAGCACCGGGGAGCTGTTTTTT. It yields the protein CASSPHAHGSTGELFF.

J is TRBJ1-2 and V is TRBV28; no clear D. CDR3 length: 15 amino acids. Trimming took off 5 bases at V and 4 bases at J, with 17 bases between the two ends. CDR1 and CDR2 from the germline V gene are MDHEN and SYDVKM. The DNA of the CDR3 is TGTGCCAGCAGTCAAATTGTGGTGCTAGGCTATGGCTACACCTTC. It translates to CASSQIVVLGYGYTF.

J is TRBJ1-1 and V is TRBV6-2 or TRBV6-3; 7 bases map to TRBD1. This CDR3 spans 15 amino acids. CDR1 and CDR2 (germline): MNHEY, SVGEGT. V shed 2 bases and J 3 bases; nucleotides not matched to a gene: 6. The CDR3 loop is CASSYRPGGHTEAFF. The DNA of the CDR3 is TGTGCCAGCAGTTACCGGCCAGGGGGGCACACTGAAGCTTTCTTT.